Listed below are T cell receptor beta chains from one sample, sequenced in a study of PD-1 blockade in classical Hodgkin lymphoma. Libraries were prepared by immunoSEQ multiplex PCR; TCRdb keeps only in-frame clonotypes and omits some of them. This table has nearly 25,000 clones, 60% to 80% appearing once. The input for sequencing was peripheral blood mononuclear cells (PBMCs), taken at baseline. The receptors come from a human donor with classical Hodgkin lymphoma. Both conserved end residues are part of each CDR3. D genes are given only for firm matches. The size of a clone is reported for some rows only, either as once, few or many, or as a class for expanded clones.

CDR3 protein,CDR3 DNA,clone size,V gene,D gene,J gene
CASSQVDIAYEQYF,TGCGCCAGCAGCCAAGTGGACATAGCCTACGAGCAGTACTTC,NA,TRBV4-1,NA,TRBJ2-7
CASSMGTGSFTDTQYF,TGTGCCAGTAGTATGGGGACAGGGTCCTTCACAGATACGCAGTATTTT,once,TRBV19,TRBD1,TRBJ2-3
CASSLGTGFEPQHF,TGTGCCAGCAGCTTGGGGACAGGGTTTGAGCCCCAGCATTTT,NA,TRBV7-2,TRBD1,TRBJ1-5
CASSFGDRVYYGYTF,TGTGCCAGCAGCTTCGGGGACAGGGTTTACTATGGCTACACCTTC,NA,TRBV5-6,TRBD1,TRBJ1-2
CASSLVSGATAYEQYF,TGCGCCAGCAGCTTGGTCTCGGGGGCAACCGCCTACGAGCAGTACTTC,NA,TRBV5-1,NA,TRBJ2-7
CASRWGDTDTQYF,TGTGCCAGCCGGTGGGGGGACACAGATACGCAGTATTTT,NA,TRBV18,NA,TRBJ2-3
CASSVGVRSSGNTIYF,TGTGCCAGCAGCGTAGGTGTAAGGAGCTCTGGAAACACCATATATTTT,NA,TRBV9,NA,TRBJ1-3
CASKTGGQETQYF,TGTGCCAGCAAAACAGGGGGGCAAGAGACCCAGTACTTC,once,TRBV6-5,TRBD1,TRBJ2-5
CASSPGLAGDLAKNIQYF,TGTGCCAGCAGCCCCGGGTTAGCGGGGGACCTAGCCAAAAACATTCAGTACTTC,NA,TRBV7-8,TRBD2,TRBJ2-4
CASSLLDGTSGDGNNEQFF,TGTGCCAGCAGCTTACTCGACGGGACTAGCGGGGATGGGAACAATGAGCAGTTCTTC,NA,TRBV7-6,TRBD2,TRBJ2-1
CASSFRGGRPHEQYF,TGTGCCAGCAGCTTCCGAGGGGGGCGACCCCACGAGCAGTACTTC,NA,TRBV11-2,NA,TRBJ2-7
CASSNRWGGTEAFF,TGTGCCAGTAGCAATAGGTGGGGCGGCACTGAAGCTTTCTTT,once,TRBV19,NA,TRBJ1-1
CSLGTNYGYTF,TGCAGTTTGGGGACTAACTATGGCTACACCTTC,NA,TRBV29-1,NA,TRBJ1-2
CASSQETQGIQPQHF,TGCGCCAGCAGCCAAGAAACCCAGGGTATTCAGCCCCAGCATTTT,NA,TRBV4-3,NA,TRBJ1-5
CASSSVRGRADTQYF,TGTGCCAGCAGCTCCGTAAGGGGGCGCGCAGATACGCAGTATTTT,NA,TRBV7-6,TRBD1,TRBJ2-3
CASSQWARTDTQYF,TGTGCCAGCAGCCAATGGGCCCGCACAGATACGCAGTATTTT,NA,TRBV16,NA,TRBJ2-3
CASSPLSWGLGYGYTF,TGTGCCAGCAGCCCCCTCAGCTGGGGGTTGGGCTATGGCTACACCTTC,once,TRBV7-9,NA,TRBJ1-2
CASSSWTSSTDTQYF,TGTGCCAGCAGCTCCTGGACTAGCAGCACAGATACGCAGTATTTT,NA,TRBV7-2,TRBD2,TRBJ2-3
CASGGRGREQYF,TGTGCCAGCGGGGGGCGGGGGCGAGAGCAGTACTTC,once,TRBV2,NA,TRBJ2-7
CASNQFGRGTSYTGELFF,TGTGCCAGTAACCAATTCGGCCGCGGGACTAGCTACACCGGGGAGCTGTTTTTT,once,TRBV19,TRBD2,TRBJ2-2
CASTKGQAPTNEKLFF,TGTGCCAGCACCAAAGGACAGGCCCCAACTAATGAAAAACTGTTTTTT,NA,TRBV28,TRBD1,TRBJ1-4
CASSLKIDGVLFSGANVLTF,TGCGCCAGCAGCTTGAAGATAGACGGGGTCCTCTTCTCTGGGGCCAACGTCCTGACTTTC,NA,TRBV5-1,NA,TRBJ2-6
CSAGETGPSGANVLTF,TGCAGCGCGGGCGAGACAGGGCCCTCTGGGGCCAACGTCCTGACTTTC,NA,TRBV29-1,TRBD1,TRBJ2-6
CAWSINSGNTIYF,TGTGCCTGGAGTATCAACTCTGGAAACACCATATATTTT,NA,TRBV30,NA,TRBJ1-3
CASSPVGPANNEQFF,TGTGCCAGCTCACCAGTGGGACCGGCAAACAATGAGCAGTTCTTC,NA,TRBV18,NA,TRBJ2-1
CSVSQAPGGANGYTF,TGCAGCGTTTCCCAAGCCCCAGGAGGGGCGAATGGCTACACCTTC,NA,TRBV29-1,NA,TRBJ1-2
CASSQDREQGVTDTQYF,TGTGCCAGCAGCCAAGATCGGGAACAGGGAGTGACAGATACGCAGTATTTT,NA,TRBV14,NA,TRBJ2-3
CASSTGHRNSGANVLTF,TGTGCCAGCAGCACGGGACACCGAAACTCTGGGGCCAACGTCCTGACTTTC,NA,TRBV9,NA,TRBJ2-6
CASSLQGDEKLFF,TGTGCCAGCAGCTTGCAGGGAGACGAAAAACTGTTTTTT,NA,TRBV7-6,NA,TRBJ1-4
CASSPTTLHEAFF,TGCGCCAGCAGTCCTACCACGTTACATGAAGCTTTCTTT,NA,TRBV5-1,NA,TRBJ1-1
CASSRSGAGRVEQYF,TGTGCCAGCAGTCGAAGCGGGGCGGGGCGGGTCGAGCAGTACTTC,NA,TRBV27,TRBD2,TRBJ2-7
CAISESGGSGANVLTF,TGTGCCATCAGTGAGTCGGGGGGGTCTGGGGCCAACGTCCTGACTTTC,NA,TRBV10-3,TRBD2,TRBJ2-6
CATSRPQSSNQPQHF,TGTGCCACCAGCAGGCCACAGAGTAGCAATCAGCCCCAGCATTTT,few,TRBV15,NA,TRBJ1-5
CASSLGHRRYEQYF,TGTGCCAGCAGCTTAGGCCACAGGCGATACGAGCAGTACTTC,NA,TRBV7-8,NA,TRBJ2-7
CASSLAGGRTEAFF,TGTGCCAGCAGCTTAGCAGGGGGAAGGACTGAAGCTTTCTTT,NA,TRBV11-2,TRBD1,TRBJ1-1
CASSGQGWSPLHF,TGTGCCAGCAGCGGACAGGGTTGGTCACCCCTCCACTTT,NA,TRBV5-7,TRBD1,TRBJ1-6
CASSLVSSTEAFF,TGTGCCAGCAGCTTAGTAAGTTCGACTGAAGCTTTCTTT,NA,TRBV11-3,NA,TRBJ1-1
CASSAMGQMGGNTIYF,TGCGCCAGCAGCGCAATGGGACAGATGGGTGGAAACACCATATATTTT,NA,TRBV5-1,TRBD1,TRBJ1-3
CATNPTGVGKTQYF,TGTGCCACTAACCCAACAGGGGTCGGTAAGACCCAGTACTTC,NA,TRBV10-3,TRBD1,TRBJ2-5
CASSLEAEQFF,TGTGCCAGCAGCTTAGAGGCCGAGCAGTTCTTC,NA,TRBV28,NA,TRBJ2-1
CASGTWELAGSYEQYF,TGTGCCAGCGGGACATGGGAGTTGGCCGGGTCCTACGAGCAGTACTTC,NA,TRBV27,NA,TRBJ2-7
CASSYSTGTGYGYTF,TGTGCCAGCAGTTACTCGACAGGTACAGGCTATGGCTACACCTTC,once,TRBV6-5,NA,TRBJ1-2
CASSWGYGYTF,TGTGCCAGCAGTTGGGGCTATGGCTACACCTTC,NA,TRBV6-5,NA,TRBJ1-2
CAQGQGVVNNEQFF,TGTGCTCAAGGTCAGGGGGTGGTAAACAATGAGCAGTTCTTC,NA,TRBV30,TRBD1,TRBJ2-1
CASSPLGLPLQRSTNEKLFF,TGTGCCAGCTCACCTCTGGGACTTCCTCTTCAACGGTCAACTAATGAAAAACTGTTTTTT,NA,TRBV18,NA,TRBJ1-4
CASSLWAANEKLFF,TGTGCCAGCAGCTTATGGGCCGCAAATGAAAAACTGTTTTTT,NA,TRBV7-9,NA,TRBJ1-4